Following are 24 T cell receptor beta chains from one sample sequenced in a study of blood T cell repertoires in COVID-19. Produced via immunoSEQ multiplex PCR; TCRdb's table is partial and in-frame only. The sample includes fewer than 70,000 clones, around 83% seen only once; the top ten take about 20%. The specimen was peripheral blood. The receptor source for this set is a man aged 30 to 39 with COVID-19, enrolled during active disease.

The chain combines TRBV9 with TRBJ2-6; possible D gene TRBD1, 5 bases. Germline assignment: CDR1 SGDLS and CDR2 YYNGEE. The length of the CDR3 is 18 residues. Trimming cost V 2 bases and J 0 bases, with 15 bases left between them. The CDR3, as DNA: TGTGCCAGCAGCGTGGGGCCTCGATTAGGCTCTGGGGCCAACGTCCTGACTTTC. Translating it yields CASSVGPRLGSGANVLTF.

The chain combines TRBV7-6 with TRBJ1-1, with D possibly being TRBD1 (6 bases). Looked up from germline, CDR1 is SGHVS and CDR2 is FNYEAQ. This CDR3 region has 15 residues. The V gene lost 5 bases and the J gene lost 4 bases, with 17 bases spanning the gap. The CDR3 DNA is TGTGCCAGCAGCGTAGGACGGGGGGCGTCCACTGAAGCTTTCTTT. This encodes CASSVGRGASTEAFF.

The chain recombines TRBV4-3 with TRBJ1-1; no reliable D call. The CDR3 has 14 residues. V lost 1 base and J 4 bases, leaving 10 bases between the germline ends. Germline CDR1 is LGHNA and CDR2 is YSLEER. This CDR3 is CASSQGLLLTEAFF. CDR3 sequence (DNA): TGCGCCAGCAGCCAAGGACTCTTGCTCACTGAAGCTTTCTTT.

This chain joins TRBV4-3 and TRBJ2-6, with TRBD1 matching over 7 bases. The V gene end was trimmed by 2 bases and the J gene end by 7 bases; junction bases not matched to a gene: 5. Germline V gene lookup returns CDR1 LGHNA and CDR2 YSLEER. CDR3 length equals 15 residues. CDR3 residues: CASSQNRGRANVLTF. CDR3 in DNA: TGCGCCAGCAGCCAAAATAGGGGGCGCGCCAACGTCCTGACTTTC.

This clone has only a few counts. This chain joins TRBV19 and TRBJ2-1; D may be TRBD2 (5 bases). Germline lookup yields CDR1 LNHDA and CDR2 SQIVND (reference sequence). Trimming removed 3 bases at V and 5 bases at J, with 14 bases between. The CDR3 consists of 15 residues. The CDR3 protein is CASSIFQRSHNEQFF. The CDR3 DNA follows: TGTGCCAGTAGTATTTTCCAGCGGAGTCACAATGAGCAGTTCTTC.

The rearrangement uses TRBV30 and TRBJ1-2; 11 nucleotides line up with TRBD1. The CDR3 contains 14 residues. Germline V CDR1 and CDR2: GTSNPN, SVGIG (reference sequence). The V segment lost 3 bases and the J segment 4 bases; nucleotides outside the gene matches: 4. CDR3 loop: CAWSPGQGAYGYTF. CDR3 bases: TGTGCCTGGAGCCCCGGACAGGGGGCCTATGGCTACACCTTC.

The V call is TRBV5-1, the J call TRBJ2-7; a possible D gene is TRBD2 (6 bases). Germline lookup yields CDR1 SGHRS and CDR2 YFSETQ. The CDR3 runs 14 residues. Between the trimmed V and J ends, which lost 2 bases and 5 bases, there was a span of 14 bases. The DNA of the CDR3 is TGCGCCAGCAGCTTCGTTGGGGGGTCGAACGAGCAGTACTTC. Translated: CASSFVGGSNEQYF.

V usage is TRBV24-1 and J usage is TRBJ1-1; the D is unclear. Germline V lookup: CDR1 KGHDR, CDR2 SFDVKD. The CDR3 is 13 amino acids. V lost 7 bases to trimming and J lost 11 bases, with 19 bases between them. The CDR3 loop is CATRNKGSGVAFF. As DNA, the CDR3 is TGTGCCACCAGAAATAAAGGGAGCGGCGTGGCTTTCTTT.

The J gene is TRBJ2-2, the V gene TRBV7-9; TRBD2 matches 12 bases. J gave up 9 bases and V 4 bases, and 9 bases lay outside the gene matches. The CDR3 is 16 amino acids. Germline loops: CDR1 SEHNR, CDR2 FQNEAQ (reference sequence). The CDR3 DNA follows: TGTGCCAGCAGCTCTAGCGGGGGGGCCTTGGTCCGGGAGCTGTTTTTT. It yields the protein CASSSSGGALVRELFF. Complete variable domain (other parts from reference TRBV7-9 and TRBJ2-2): DTGVSQNPRHKITKRGQNVTFRCDPISEHNRLYWYRQTLGQGPEFLTYFQNEAQLEKSRLLSDRFSAERPKGSFSTLEIQRTEQGDSAMYLCASSSSGGALVRELFFGEGSRLTVL.

This sequence joins TRBV5-1 and TRBJ2-3; 15 nucleotides match TRBD2. Per germline, CDR1 SGHRS and CDR2 YFSETQ. The CDR3 sequence is 16 residues long. V shed 0 bases, J shed 5 bases, and the junction held 1 base outside the gene matches. CDR3 protein: CASSLGTSGRGDTQYF. The CDR3, as DNA: TGCGCCAGCAGCTTGGGGACTAGCGGGAGGGGAGATACGCAGTATTTT.

This clone has a single count. The CDR3 DNA follows: TGTGCCAGCAGTTTAAGGGGGCCGCTTTACAATGAGCAGTTCTTC. It specifies CASSLRGPLYNEQFF. This rearrangement joins TRBV28 to TRBJ2-1; 7 bases agree with TRBD1. CDR1 and CDR2 (germline): MDHEN, SYDVKM. V was clipped by 2 bases and J by 4 bases; unmatched bases: 5. The length of the CDR3 is 15 residues.

The chain joins TRBV6-1 to TRBJ2-3, with TRBD2 identical over 10 bases. CDR1 MNHNS and CDR2 SASEGT come from the germline V gene. V lost 4 bases and J lost 7; bases outside the gene matches: 11. CDR3 length equals 16 residues. The CDR3 sequence is CASSGGAGGPGNTQYF. As DNA, the CDR3 is TGTGCCAGCAGTGGGGGAGCGGGAGGGCCGGGGAATACGCAGTATTTT.

The gene calls are TRBV18 and TRBJ1-1; possible D gene TRBD1, 5 bases. The germline V and J ends were trimmed by 2 bases and 1 base, with 14 bases remaining between them. The CDR3 has 16 residues. Per germline, CDR1 KGHSH and CDR2 LQKENI. The CDR3 DNA is TGTGCCAGCTCACCATCTCTCGGGGGAGGGAACACTGAAGCTTTCTTT. Protein sequence: CASSPSLGGGNTEAFF.

V gene TRBV7-2 combines with J gene TRBJ2-5; D gene ambiguous. CDR3 length: 13 residues. V lost 1 base and J lost 0, with 3 bases in between. Germline loops: CDR1 SGHTA, CDR2 FQGNSA. CDR3 nucleotide sequence: TGTGCCAGCAGCTTAGACAACCAAGAGACCCAGTACTTC. Amino acid sequence: CASSLDNQETQYF.

The V and J genes are TRBV9 and TRBJ1-6, with D tentatively TRBD1 (5 bases). The ends were cut back, 0 bases at V and 9 bases at J, with 13 bases in the middle. This CDR3 contains 15 residues. Germline V lookup: CDR1 SGDLS, CDR2 YYNGEE. DNA for the CDR3: TGTGCCAGCAGCGTAGCCCCTGGGGGGGGTTCACCCCTCCACTTT. Translated: CASSVAPGGGSPLHF.

V is TRBV5-1 and J is TRBJ2-3, with 11 bases lining up with TRBD2. The junction had 5 bases not matched to a gene; V was cut back by 0 bases and J by 5 bases. This CDR3 region has 16 residues. The V gene's germline CDR1 is SGHRS and CDR2 YFSETQ. In DNA form, the CDR3 reads TGCGCCAGCAGCTTGGCCGGCCTAGCGGGAGGAGATACGCAGTATTTT. This translates into CASSLAGLAGGDTQYF. The variable domain in full, completed from reference TRBV5-1 and TRBJ2-3, reads KAGVTQTPRYLIKTRGQQVTLSCSPISGHRSVSWYQQTPGQGLQFLFEYFSETQRNKGNFPGRFSGRQFSNSRSEMNVSTLELGDSALYLCASSLAGLAGGDTQYFGPGTRLTVL.

Here the CDR3 reads CATSREAEAYNEQFF. The DNA of the CDR3 is TGTGCCACCAGCAGAGAAGCGGAAGCCTACAATGAGCAGTTCTTC. This rearrangement joins TRBV15 to TRBJ2-1, with D maybe TRBD2 (5 bases). The CDR3 extends over 15 amino acids. The V end lost 0 bases, the J end lost 2 bases, and 8 bases lay between the germline ends. Germline loops: CDR1 LNHNV, CDR2 YYDKDF (reference sequence).

The genes are TRBV4-3 and TRBJ2-3; D ambiguous. V lost 4 bases, J lost 1 base, and 9 bases lay in between. From germline, CDR1 is LGHNA and CDR2 YSLEER. This CDR3 has 14 residues. CDR3 nucleotides: TGCGCCAGCAGCCTCAACAGTGGCACAGATACGCAGTATTTT. Translation gives CASSLNSGTDTQYF.

This chain links TRBV4-3 with TRBJ1-6; no clear D. The CDR3 is 15 amino acids. Per germline, CDR1 LGHNA and CDR2 YSLEER. V gave up 1 base and J gave up 9 bases, with 13 bases separating them. CDR3: CASSQVIRGSSPLHF. CDR3 in DNA: TGCGCCAGCAGCCAAGTAATACGGGGATCTTCACCCCTCCACTTT.

The chain links TRBV30 to TRBJ1-6, with a weak D call TRBD1 (6 bases). Germline V gene data show CDR1 as GTSNPN and CDR2 as SVGIG (reference sequence). This CDR3 contains 15 residues. V was trimmed by 3 bases and J by 8 bases, leaving 17 bases between them. The CDR3 loop reads CAWSETGHDYSPLHF. Written as DNA, the CDR3 is TGTGCCTGGAGCGAGACGGGACATGACTATTCACCCCTCCACTTT.

The rearrangement joins TRBV5-8 to TRBJ2-1, with D unresolved. From germline, CDR1 is SGHTS and CDR2 YDEGEE. The germline V and J ends were trimmed by 1 base and 4 bases, with 6 bases remaining between them. CDR3 length: 13 residues. CDR3 protein: CASSLPSYNEQFF. In nucleotides, the CDR3 is TGTGCCAGCAGCTTGCCCTCTTACAATGAGCAGTTCTTC.

CDR3 region: CASSREAAGEQYF. In DNA form, the CDR3 reads TGTGCCAGCTCCAGAGAGGCCGCGGGTGAGCAGTACTTC. This chain joins TRBV6-5 and TRBJ2-7; perhaps TRBD2 as D (5 bases). Germline-derived CDR1 and CDR2 are MNHEY and SVGAGI. CDR3 length: 13 residues. The germline V and J ends were trimmed by 8 bases and 7 bases, with 18 bases remaining between them.

The rearrangement joins TRBV21-1 to TRBJ2-3; the listed D gene, TRBD1, was not tested against the DNA. TRBV21-1 is tagged as a pseudogene. This CDR3 has 15 residues. In nucleotides, the CDR3 is TGTGCCGGGCTTACACCGGGACAGGGCTTCGATACGCAGTATTTT. Its translation: CAGLTPGQGFDTQYF.

The chain joins TRBV5-1 to TRBJ1-3; D possibly corresponds to TRBD1 (6 bases). CDR1 SGHRS and CDR2 YFSETQ come from the germline V gene. This CDR3 region has 17 residues. V was shortened by 4 bases and J by 0 bases, with 17 bases between the two germline ends. The CDR3, as DNA: TGCGCCAGCAGCCTATCTGGACAGCCCTCCTCTGGAAACACCATATATTTT. Translation: CASSLSGQPSSGNTIYF. Filled out from reference TRBV5-1 and TRBJ1-3, the complete variable domain reads KAGVTQTPRYLIKTRGQQVTLSCSPISGHRSVSWYQQTPGQGLQFLFEYFSETQRNKGNFPGRFSGRQFSNSRSEMNVSTLELGDSALYLCASSLSGQPSSGNTIYFGEGSWLTVV.